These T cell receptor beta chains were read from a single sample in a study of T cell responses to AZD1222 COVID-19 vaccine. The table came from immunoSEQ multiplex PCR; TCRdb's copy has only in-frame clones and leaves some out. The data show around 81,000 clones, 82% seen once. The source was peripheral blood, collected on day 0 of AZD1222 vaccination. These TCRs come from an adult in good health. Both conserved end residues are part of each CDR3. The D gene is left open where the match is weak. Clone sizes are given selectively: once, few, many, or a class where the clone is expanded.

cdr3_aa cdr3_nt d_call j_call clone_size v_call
CASSSWTDNSPLHF TGTGCCAGCAGCTCCTGGACAGATAATTCACCCCTCCACTTT . TRBJ1-6 . TRBV7-8
CASKGLAGGNEQFF TGTGCCAGCAAGGGACTAGCGGGGGGTAATGAGCAGTTCTTC TRBD2 TRBJ2-1 . TRBV27
CASSFGGYGYTF TGTGCCAGCAGTTTTGGAGGATATGGCTACACCTTC . TRBJ1-2 . TRBV12-3/TRBV12-4
CASGLVLFPAGRGNEKLFF TGTGCTAGTGGTTTGGTACTATTCCCGGCAGGGAGGGGTAATGAAAAACTGTTTTTT . TRBJ1-4 . TRBV12-5
CASSLEGLNQPQHF TGCGCCAGCAGCTTGGAAGGGCTCAATCAGCCCCAGCATTTT . TRBJ1-5 . TRBV5-1
CASNRGLGTEAFF TGTGCCAGCAACCGCGGGTTGGGCACTGAAGCTTTCTTT . TRBJ1-1 . TRBV6-5
CASSRGTGVTYGYTF TGTGCCAGCAGCCGGGGGACAGGGGTGACCTATGGCTACACCTTC TRBD1 TRBJ1-2 . TRBV3-1/TRBV3-2
CASSPSGRRAYEQYF TGTGCCAGCAGCCCTAGCGGGAGAAGGGCCTACGAGCAGTACTTC TRBD2 TRBJ2-7 . TRBV9
CASSPGQTNYEQYF TGCGCCAGCAGCCCGGGACAGACGAACTACGAGCAGTACTTC TRBD1 TRBJ2-7 few TRBV5-1
CASSKLDRAETQYF TGTGCCAGCAGTAAACTCGACAGGGCAGAGACCCAGTACTTC TRBD1 TRBJ2-5 . TRBV27
CASSETNEQFF TGTGCCAGCAGTGAAACGAATGAGCAGTTCTTC . TRBJ2-1 once TRBV25-1
CASSQARTVQETQYF TGCGCCAGCAGCCAAGCCCGGACAGTTCAAGAGACCCAGTACTTC . TRBJ2-5 . TRBV4-1
CASSLERGGENTIYF TGTGCCAGCAGCCTCGAGAGAGGTGGGGAAAACACCATATATTTT . TRBJ1-3 . TRBV7-2
CASSSGTGHEKLFF TGTGCCAGCAGCTCCGGGACAGGGCATGAAAAACTGTTTTTT TRBD1 TRBJ1-4 . TRBV11-1
CATERTLNIPGQGTHGYTF TGTGCCACCGAAAGAACCCTAAACATACCGGGACAGGGTACTCATGGCTACACCTTC TRBD1 TRBJ1-2 . TRBV10-3
CASSKTSGGHTDTQYF TGTGCCAGCAGCAAGACTAGCGGGGGACACACAGATACGCAGTATTTT TRBD2 TRBJ2-3 . TRBV7-2
CASSLGTRQGDEKLFF TGTGCCAGCAGCTTAGGGACCCGACAGGGTGATGAAAAACTGTTTTTT TRBD1 TRBJ1-4 . TRBV11-2
CASSQDLGGRSPVSGNTIYF TGTGCCAGCAGCCAAGACTTAGGGGGGCGGTCGCCGGTCTCTGGAAACACCATATATTTT . TRBJ1-3 . TRBV3-1/TRBV3-2
CAWSTSGGSYNSPLHF TGTGCCTGGAGTACCTCAGGGGGCTCCTATAATTCACCCCTCCACTTT TRBD1 TRBJ1-6 . TRBV30
CASSIHRDTEAFF TGTGCCAGCAGTATACACCGGGACACTGAAGCTTTCTTT . TRBJ1-1 . TRBV12-3/TRBV12-4
CASSEGPHPTYEQYF TGCGCCAGCTCAGAAGGACCGCATCCGACCTACGAGCAGTACTTC . TRBJ2-7 few TRBV4-3
CASSTDLGQGWNQPQHF TGTGCCAGCAGCACAGACCTGGGACAGGGTTGGAATCAGCCCCAGCATTTT TRBD1 TRBJ1-5 . TRBV7-2
CASSAGANTIYF TGTGCCAGCAGTGCGGGTGCAAACACCATATATTTT . TRBJ1-3 . TRBV2
CASSVEGALTHNEQFF TGTGCCAGCAGCGTAGAGGGGGCCCTCACTCACAATGAGCAGTTCTTC TRBD1 TRBJ2-1 few TRBV9
CASSLGRGTDTQYF TGTGCCAGCAGCTTGGGAAGGGGCACAGATACGCAGTATTTT . TRBJ2-3 . TRBV5-4
CASSLAAGRLDGYTF TGTGCCAGCAGCTTGGCGGCTGGGCGGCTAGATGGCTACACCTTC . TRBJ1-2 . TRBV5-5
CASSEAQGPGNSPLHF TGTGCCAGCAGTGAAGCGCAGGGGCCCGGTAATTCACCCCTCCACTTT . TRBJ1-6 . TRBV6-1
CASSLPTQDRAGYTF TGTGCCAGCAGCTTGCCCACACAAGACAGGGCTGGCTACACCTTC TRBD1 TRBJ1-2 . TRBV5-4
CASSPTPPDSRYGYTF TGTGCCAGCAGCCCCACCCCGCCGGACAGCCGCTACGGCTACACCTTC . TRBJ1-2 . TRBV7-2
CASSYITQSDGYTF TGTGCCAGCAGTTACATCACCCAATCGGATGGCTACACCTTC . TRBJ1-2 . TRBV6-6
CASNGGSRETQYF TGTGCCAGCAACGGGGGCAGTCGAGAGACCCAGTACTTC . TRBJ2-5 . TRBV7-2
CASSQRGGRSEPSSYNEQFF TGCGCCAGCAGCCAAAGGGGCGGGAGGTCGGAGCCAAGCTCCTACAATGAGCAGTTCTTC TRBD2 TRBJ2-1 . TRBV4-1
CASSYMHRGRPREQYF TGTGCCAGCAGTTATATGCATCGCGGGAGGCCGAGGGAGCAGTACTTC TRBD2 TRBJ2-7 few TRBV6-5
CASSLGTSGRWQYF TGTGCCAGCAGCCTCGGGACTAGCGGGAGGTGGCAGTACTTC TRBD2 TRBJ2-7 once TRBV27
CASRGMEETQYF TGCGCCAGCAGAGGAATGGAGGAGACCCAGTACTTC . TRBJ2-5 . TRBV10-2
CASSAFGSRGEQYF TGTGCCAGCAGCGCTTTTGGTTCCCGTGGCGAGCAGTACTTC . TRBJ2-7 . TRBV9
CASSPTGFGNTIYF TGTGCCAGCAGCCCGACAGGGTTTGGAAACACCATATATTTT TRBD1 TRBJ1-3 . TRBV5-4
CASSAQGAVSATNEKLFF TGTGCCAGCAGCGCTCAGGGGGCGGTTAGTGCAACTAATGAAAAACTGTTTTTT TRBD1 TRBJ1-4 . TRBV5-5
CASTFQDGWETQYF TGTGCCAGCACTTTCCAGGATGGGTGGGAGACCCAGTACTTC . TRBJ2-5 . TRBV2
CASTPKSEGYEQYF TGTGCCAGCACCCCTAAGTCCGAGGGCTACGAGCAGTACTTC . TRBJ2-7 . TRBV6-2/TRBV6-3
CASSLTGGWTEAFF TGTGCCAGCAGTCTCACAGGGGGCTGGACTGAAGCTTTCTTT TRBD1 TRBJ1-1 . TRBV27
CASSPTGYNEQFF TGCGCCAGCAGCCCAACCGGATACAATGAGCAGTTCTTC . TRBJ2-1 . TRBV4-1
CASSGTTVQDEQYF TGTGCCTCCTCCGGGACAACTGTACAGGACGAGCAGTACTTC . TRBJ2-7 once TRBV30
CAISTSGTDTGELFF TGTGCCATCAGTACTTCCGGGACAGACACCGGGGAGCTGTTTTTT TRBD1 TRBJ2-2 . TRBV10-3
CASSYSSTGELFF TGTGCCAGCAGCTATTCGAGCACCGGGGAGCTGTTTTTT . TRBJ2-2 once TRBV7-9
CASSPEAVLSTEAFF TGTGCCAGCTCCCCAGAGGCCGTCCTGAGCACTGAAGCTTTCTTT . TRBJ1-1 . TRBV18
CASSIETGERAFF TGTGCCAGTAGTATAGAGACAGGGGAGCGGGCTTTCTTT TRBD1 TRBJ1-1 . TRBV19
CASKGLRGNEQYF TGTGCCAGCAAGGGGCTGCGGGGGAACGAGCAGTACTTC TRBD2 TRBJ2-7 . TRBV7-8
CASSQDHWVLRIYEQYF TGTGCCAGCAGCCAAGATCACTGGGTGTTGCGGATCTACGAGCAGTACTTC . TRBJ2-7 . TRBV3-1/TRBV3-2
CASSFASGTYNEQFF TGTGCCAGCAGCTTCGCTAGCGGGACCTACAATGAGCAGTTCTTC TRBD2 TRBJ2-1 . TRBV11-2
CASSAGWNEQFF TGTGCCAGCAGCGCGGGCTGGAATGAGCAGTTCTTC . TRBJ2-1 . TRBV7-9
CASSVGLAGVGDTQYF TGTGCCAGCAGCGTCGGACTAGCGGGAGTAGGAGATACGCAGTATTTT TRBD2 TRBJ2-3 . TRBV9
CASSASGRLAEQFF TGCGCCAGCAGTGCTAGCGGGAGATTGGCTGAGCAGTTCTTC TRBD2 TRBJ2-1 . TRBV10-2
CASSYSIWGNTEAFF TGTGCCAGCAGTTACTCAATCTGGGGGAACACTGAAGCTTTCTTT . TRBJ1-1 . TRBV6-5
CASSLVPGQIYGYTF TGTGCCAGCAGCTTAGTACCAGGCCAAATCTATGGCTACACCTTC . TRBJ1-2 . TRBV7-2